This record concerns one TCR beta chain sequence. This entry is derived from a study of blood T cell repertoires in COVID-19. As for the study in general: From the United States, Italy and Spain came samples of acute and convalescent COVID-19. The analysed material was cDNA or gDNA that came from T cells, B-cell-depleted T cells, or PBMCs.

Looked up from germline, CDR1 is MNHNS and CDR2 is SASEGT. This CDR3 comprises 15 residues. Trimming took 0 bases from V and 5 from J, leaving 13 bases between them. Original processing notes: Amplification with reference gene primers provided the estimates of nucleated cell counts. Produced via immunoSEQ multiplex PCR; TCRdb's table is partial and in-frame only. V, J and clone size are taken as reported in that table, and D and trimming were inferred from the DNA itself. The table records about 26,000 clones, 60% to 70% of them present only once. Sequencing used peripheral blood. The chain carries TRBV6-1 and TRBJ2-5, with no clear D. The TCR sequence derives from a man between 60 and 70 years old with active or convalescent COVID-19. CDR3 protein: CASSEARVNRETQYF. The CDR3 DNA sequence: TGTGCCAGCAGTGAAGCGCGCGTTAATCGGGAGACCCAGTACTTC.